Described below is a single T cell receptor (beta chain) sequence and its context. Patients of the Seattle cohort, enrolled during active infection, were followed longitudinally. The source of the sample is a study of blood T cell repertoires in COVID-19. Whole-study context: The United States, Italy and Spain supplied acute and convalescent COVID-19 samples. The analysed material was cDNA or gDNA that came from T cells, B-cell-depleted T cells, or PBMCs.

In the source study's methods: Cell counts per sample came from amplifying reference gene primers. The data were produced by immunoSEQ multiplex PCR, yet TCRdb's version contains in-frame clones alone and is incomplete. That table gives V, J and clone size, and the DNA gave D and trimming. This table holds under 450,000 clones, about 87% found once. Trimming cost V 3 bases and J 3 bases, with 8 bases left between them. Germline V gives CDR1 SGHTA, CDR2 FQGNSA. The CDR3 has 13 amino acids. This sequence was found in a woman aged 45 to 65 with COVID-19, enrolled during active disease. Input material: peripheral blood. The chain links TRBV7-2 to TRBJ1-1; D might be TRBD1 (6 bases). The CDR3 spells CASSFAGDTEAFF. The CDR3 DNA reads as TGTGCCAGCAGCTTTGCAGGGGACACTGAAGCTTTCTTT.